Following are 7 T cell receptor beta chains from one sample sequenced in a study of T cells in Graves' hyperthyroidism and ophthalmopathy. TCR beta CDR3 regions were amplified from RNA transcripts. The study used the HTBI primer set for a first-round RT-PCR of the TCR CDR3. From the multiplex PCR reads, TCRdb called clonotypes with MiXCR, one entry per CDR3 protein. The sample has 450,000 to 600,000 distinct CDR3 sequences, approximately 15% seen once; the top ten hold approximately 13%. Input material: blood. These receptors originate from a woman aged 40 to 55 with Graves' hyperthyroidism.

This clonotype was counted ten times or more. This sequence joins TRBV6-2 or TRBV6-3 and TRBJ2-3; D is uncertain. CDR1 is MNHEY, CDR2 SVGEGT, per germline. This CDR3 is built from 13 residues. V lost 2 bases, J lost 2 bases, and 5 bases lay in between. The CDR3 loop is CASSYPYTDTQYF. CDR3 sequence (DNA): TGTGCCAGCAGTTACCCGTACACAGATACGCAGTATTTT.

The CDR3 DNA is TGTGCCACCAGCACTCGGACAAACCCGGGGCAGCCCCAGCATTTT. This codes for CATSTRTNPGQPQHF. This chain uses TRBV15 with TRBJ1-5; possible D gene TRBD1, 5 bases. This CDR3 comprises 15 residues. Germline CDR1 and CDR2: LNHNV and YYDKDF (reference sequence). V was clipped by 4 bases and J by 7 bases, with 17 bases between them.

There are many counts of this clonotype. The chain is built from TRBV30 and TRBJ2-7; D unresolved. Germline V gene data show CDR1 as GTSNPN and CDR2 as SVGIG (reference sequence). V lost 4 bases and J lost 1, with 14 bases in between. This CDR3 is 14 amino acids long. The CDR3 is CAWTLPGPSYEQYF. CDR3 bases: TGTGCCTGGACTTTACCCGGGCCGTCCTACGAGCAGTACTTC. Full variable domain (outside the CDR3, taken from reference TRBV30 and TRBJ2-7): SQTIHQWPATLVQPVGSPLSLECTVEGTSNPNLYWYRQAAGRGLQLLFYSVGIGQISSEVPQNLSASRPQDRQFILSSKKLLLSDSGFYLCAWTLPGPSYEQYFGPGTRLTVT.

This clonotype occurred a few times. The genes are TRBV9 and TRBJ2-1, with D uncertain. Per the germline V gene, CDR1 is SGDLS and CDR2 is YYNGEE. The germline V and J ends were trimmed by 1 base and 5 bases, with 10 bases remaining between them. CDR3 length equals 14 residues. Here the CDR3 reads CASSVMDGNNEQFF. As DNA, the CDR3 is TGTGCCAGCAGCGTAATGGACGGCAACAATGAGCAGTTCTTC.

This chain joins TRBV6-5 and TRBJ1-2, with D hard to call. The germline V gene has CDR1 MNHEY and CDR2 SVGAGI. Trimming cost V 4 bases and J 4 bases, with 16 bases left between them. The CDR3 sequence is 15 residues long. The CDR3 protein is CASSSGGSLGYGYTF. In DNA form, the CDR3 reads TGTGCCAGCAGTTCTGGCGGATCCTTAGGCTATGGCTACACCTTC.

This clonotype was observed at least ten times. The V call is TRBV20-1, the J call TRBJ2-5; maybe TRBD2 (5 bases). Germline CDR1 and CDR2: DFQATT and SNEGSKA (reference sequence). The V gene lost 0 bases and the J gene lost 5 bases, with 7 bases spanning the gap. This CDR3 spans 12 amino acids. CDR3 DNA: TGCAGTGCTAGAGATGAGGGTGAGACCCAGTACTTC. This sequence encodes CSARDEGETQYF.

In this sample, this clonotype turned up a few times. This chain uses TRBV7-8 with TRBJ2-2, with D possibly matching TRBD2 (5 bases). Trimming removed 5 bases from V and 6 bases from J, with 13 bases in between. This CDR3 contains 14 residues. In germline, CDR1 is SGHVS, CDR2 FQNEAQ. For the CDR3, the DNA is TGTGCCAGCAGCCCCCGGGAATACTCCGGGGAGCTGTTTTTT. Its protein is CASSPREYSGELFF. Full variable domain (remainder filled in from reference TRBV7-8 and TRBJ2-2): GAGVSQSPRYKVAKRGQDVALRCDPISGHVSLFWYQQALGQGPEFLTYFQNEAQLDKSGLPSDRFFAERPEGSVSTLKIQRTQQEDSAVYLCASSPREYSGELFFGEGSRLTVL.